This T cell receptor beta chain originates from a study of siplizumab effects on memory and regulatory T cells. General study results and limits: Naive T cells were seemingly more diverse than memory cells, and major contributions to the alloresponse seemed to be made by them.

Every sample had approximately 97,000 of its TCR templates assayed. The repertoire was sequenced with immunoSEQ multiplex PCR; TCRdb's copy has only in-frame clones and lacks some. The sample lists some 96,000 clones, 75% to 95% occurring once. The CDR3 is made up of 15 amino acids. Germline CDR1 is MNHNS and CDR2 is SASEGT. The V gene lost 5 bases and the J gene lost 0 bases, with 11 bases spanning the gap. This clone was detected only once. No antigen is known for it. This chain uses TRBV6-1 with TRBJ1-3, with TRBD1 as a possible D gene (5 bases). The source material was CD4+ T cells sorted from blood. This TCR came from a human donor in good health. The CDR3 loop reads CASSSGTHSGNTIYF. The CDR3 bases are TGTGCCAGCAGTTCCGGGACCCACTCTGGAAACACCATATATTTT.